The entry that follows covers one TCR beta chain sequence. Its antigen remains unidentified. Libraries were prepared by immunoSEQ multiplex PCR; TCRdb keeps only in-frame clonotypes and omits some of them. The profile shows 69,000 or so clones, around 84% of them singletons. This record comes from a study of OX40 agonist ivuxolimab in advanced cancers. The study's findings and limits: The study found that CD8+ T cells averaged more expanded clones than CD4+.

Source: CD4+ or CD8+ T cells sorted from blood, taken in a trial of the OX40 agonist ivuxolimab. This receptor was obtained from an adult with an advanced solid tumor such as melanoma, head and neck, liver or kidney cancer.

The CDR3 nucleotides read TGTGCCAGCTCCAACGCAGGGGTGGAGACCCAGTACTTC. Its translation is CASSNAGVETQYF. The chain has TRBV18 and TRBJ2-5, with D tentatively TRBD1 (6 bases). V shed 6 bases and J shed 5 bases, with 13 bases lying between them. This CDR3 comprises 13 residues. Germline V gene lookup returns CDR1 KGHSH and CDR2 LQKENI.